This section outlines one TCR beta chain sequence together with its context. Which antigen it targets is not known. Per-nucleotide qualities are absent, and no much larger clonotype sits a single base away. The sample's time point label is to be understood as: baseline before first vaccination. Vaccinee samples came from UK trials COV001 and COV002, including a single-blind randomized controlled phase 2/3 trial of AZD1222 (ChAdOx1 nCoV-19) in healthy adults. For TCRbeta chain sequencing, PBMC samples were collected from trial participants at day 0 and at day 28 after the second dose. This specimen comes from a study of T cell responses to AZD1222 COVID-19 vaccine (dated by TCRdb to about 2021). For the wider study: AZD1222 recipients given second doses at about 4 weeks or at about 12 weeks were pooled, since spike-specific TCR depth and breadth were not found to differ between the two schedules. TCR sequencing was performed for 233 trial participants, of whom around 200 were given two doses of AZD1222 and 26 were given two doses of MenACWY control vaccine. Enrollment into the trials was organized by age into subgroups of 18-55, 56-69 and 70-plus years, and those subgroups contained about 160, 30 and 59 TCR-sequenced participants, respectively.

The CDR3 regions of human TCRbeta chains were analyzed by immunosequencing. In the paper's pipeline: Repertoire TCRs were checked for matches against a reference library of SARS-CoV-2-specific TCRs that had been generated using the MIRA antigen-specificity platform. Breadth was defined as the fraction of unique TCRs that were SARS-CoV-2-associated. Depth was defined as the fraction of total T cells that were SARS-CoV-2-associated. Using the MIRA data, each spike-specific TCR was assigned both to the spike region to which the TCR was reactive and to a CD4 or CD8 class. Log10-transformed breadth and depth values were compared by one-way ANOVA with Sidak's multiple comparisons tests. The table comes from immuneACCESS by way of TCRdb, which keeps in-frame sequences with V and J called. Part of the clones is missing from these tables; in studies checked, under half for an unresolved V gene and the rest for unknown reasons. V and J calls and clone size are those listed in that table; D and trimming were worked out from the DNA. This sample lists about 120,000 clones; approximately 86% were detected once. The biggest ten clones account for roughly 2.3% of the sample.

Broader findings and caveats from the paper: CD4 TCRs associated with the vaccine covered the entire spike protein, and the dominant responses were in regions 160-218 and 743-854. Nearly half of unique spike-specific TCRs reportedly recognized epitopes outside regions mutated in the B.1.351 and B.1.1.7 variants. No day 14 peak-response samples were available, so repertoires were characterized only after the peak T cell response. Conclusions about previously exposed vaccinees are limited, since just five or six AZD1222 recipients were seropositive for SARS-CoV-2 at baseline. After two AZD1222 doses, both the breadth and the depth of spike-specific TCRs were significantly higher than at day 0 and than in MenACWY recipients. Most participants were white British and females outnumbered males, and the authors suggested that clonal diversity may have been underestimated. The 56-69-year group was small, and its depth increase did not reach significance, likely because of low power.

The junction shows trimming of 2 bases on V and 1 base on J, and the gene matches do not reach 7 bases of it. Inclusive of the bounding cysteine and phenylalanine, the CDR3 is 16 residues long. Only CDR3 DNA remains: 48 bases, in frame from the first base. Taken from the germline V gene, the CDR1 and CDR2 loops are SGHRS and YFSETQ. This TCR was recovered from an adult in good health. Here the chain combines TRBV5-1 and TRBJ2-5, and 8 junctional nucleotides match TRBD2. Sequenced material: peripheral blood, taken on day 0 of AZD1222 vaccination. The nucleotide sequence is given as TGCGCCAGCAGCTTAACCTTCCGGGGGGGCCAAGAGACCCAGTACTTC. Its protein is CASSLTFRGGQETQYF. Outside the CDR3, residues come from the reference TRBV5-1 and TRBJ2-5 proteins, so the full variable domain is: KAGVTQTPRYLIKTRGQQVTLSCSPISGHRSVSWYQQTPGQGLQFLFEYFSETQRNKGNFPGRFSGRQFSNSRSEMNVSTLELGDSALYLCASSLTFRGGQETQYFGPGTRLLVL.